Following are 12 T cell receptor beta chains from one sample sequenced in a study of early T cells in non-severe SARS-CoV-2 infection. TCRdb reprocessed the 5' RACE reads with MiXCR, giving one entry per CDR3 protein. The table lists 68,000 or so distinct CDR3 sequences, roughly 11% of them singletons. Input material: whole blood. Receptors originate from an adult who was a healthcare worker with PCR-confirmed SARS-CoV-2 infection or an uninfected control (not recorded which).

This clonotype occurred a few times. The J gene is TRBJ2-3, the V gene TRBV11-2; weak D call: TRBD2 (6 bases). Germline loops: CDR1 SGHAT, CDR2 FQNNGV. The CDR3 totals 14 residues. The V end lost 4 bases, the J end lost 4 bases, and 12 bases lay between the germline ends. The CDR3 DNA reads as TGTGCCAGCAGCTCCACTAGCCTATCAGATACGCAGTATTTT. It specifies CASSSTSLSDTQYF.

The rearrangement uses TRBV7-2 and TRBJ1-2; D remains unclear. Germline V gene sequence: CDR1 SGHTA, CDR2 FQGNSA. This CDR3 has 13 amino acids. V was cut by 3 bases and J by 4 bases, with 9 bases left in between. Here the CDR3 reads CASSFEATYGYTF. CDR3 in DNA: TGTGCCAGCAGCTTTGAGGCAACCTATGGCTACACCTTC.

This clonotype turned up a few times. This chain uses TRBV11-2 with TRBJ2-1; TRBD2 matches 10 bases. Looked up from germline, CDR1 is SGHAT and CDR2 is FQNNGV. This CDR3 is built from 16 residues. J lost 4 bases, V lost 0 bases, and 3 bases had no gene match. The CDR3 reads CASSLDQLAGYNEQFF. The CDR3 DNA reads TGTGCCAGCAGCTTAGATCAACTAGCGGGATACAATGAGCAGTTCTTC.

V gene TRBV12-3 or TRBV12-4 combines with J gene TRBJ2-5; D gene uncertain. The CDR3 consists of 12 residues. V was shortened by 3 bases and J by 4 bases, with 6 bases between the two germline ends. CDR3 region: CASSFTGETQYF. CDR3 coding DNA: TGTGCCAGCAGTTTTACCGGAGAGACCCAGTACTTC.

This clonotype was seen at least ten times. The CDR3 here is CSASLQQTDTQYF. CDR3 DNA: TGCAGTGCTAGTCTCCAGCAGACAGATACGCAGTATTTT. This chain connects TRBV20-1 to TRBJ2-3; D is uncertain. The V and J ends lost 3 bases and 3 bases respectively, with 10 bases between them. CDR1 DFQATT and CDR2 SNEGSKA come from the germline V gene (reference sequence). CDR3 length: 13 amino acids.

Ten or more counts support this clonotype. The chain carries TRBV12-3 or TRBV12-4 and TRBJ2-2; D is unclear. The CDR3 loop spans 15 amino acids. The V gene lost 2 bases and the J gene lost 1 base, with 8 bases spanning the gap. As DNA, the CDR3 is TGTGCCAGCAGTTTATTCAGGTGGAACACCGGGGAGCTGTTTTTT. It yields the protein CASSLFRWNTGELFF.

V usage is TRBV4-3 and J usage is TRBJ2-7; a weak D match, TRBD1 (6 bases). The CDR3 runs 16 residues. Per germline, CDR1 LGHNA and CDR2 YSLEER. V was shortened by 0 bases and J by 4 bases, with 16 bases between the two germline ends. Written as DNA, the CDR3 is TGCGCCAGCAGCCAAGACTACAGGGAATTGGTTTACGAGCAGTACTTC. This sequence encodes CASSQDYRELVYEQYF.

In this sample, this clonotype turned up many times. The chain joins TRBV10-3 to TRBJ2-3; 7 bases line up with TRBD2. V gave up 0 bases and J gave up 8 bases; unmatched junction bases: 5. Germline loops: CDR1 ENHRY, CDR2 SYGVKD. The CDR3 totals 14 residues. The CDR3, as DNA: TGTGCCATCAGTGAGTCCGGGAGGATTGGTACGCAGTATTTT. Its translation: CAISESGRIGTQYF.

The V and J genes are TRBV27 and TRBJ1-6, with D tentatively TRBD1 (6 bases). Trimming pared 7 bases from V and 7 bases from J, leaving 17 bases between. CDR1 MNHEY and CDR2 SMNVEV come from the germline V gene (reference sequence). The CDR3 has 15 residues. This CDR3 reads CASTPRGPTNSPLHF. The CDR3 DNA sequence: TGTGCCAGCACGCCCCGGGGGCCGACGAATTCACCCCTCCACTTT.

Ten or more counts support this clonotype. The rearrangement links TRBV20-1 to TRBJ1-2; 10 positions agree with TRBD1. CDR3 length: 14 residues. Germline-derived CDR1 and CDR2 are DFQATT and SNEGSKA (reference sequence). V shed 4 bases, J shed 8 bases, and the junction held 10 bases outside the gene matches. CDR3 bases: TGCAGTGCTACCGAAGTAGACAGGGGGCAAGGCTACACCTTC. This encodes CSATEVDRGQGYTF.

At least ten counts were recorded for this clonotype. J is TRBJ2-7 and V is TRBV24-1; D may match TRBD1 or TRBD2 (5 bases each). The CDR3 extends over 14 amino acids. V lost 3 bases and J 0 bases, leaving 8 bases between the germline ends. Per the germline V gene, CDR1 is KGHDR and CDR2 is SFDVKD. CDR3 protein: CATSDAGSSYEQYF. The CDR3 DNA sequence: TGTGCCACCAGTGATGCAGGGAGCTCCTACGAGCAGTACTTC.

This rearrangement joins TRBV28 to TRBJ1-4; the match to TRBD1 covers 9 bases. The CDR3 covers 15 residues. The junction had 6 bases not matched to a gene; V was cut back by 2 bases and J by 8 bases. CDR1 and CDR2 (germline): MDHEN, SYDVKM. The CDR3 is CASSLEGGTGEKLFF. The DNA of the CDR3 is TGTGCCAGCAGTTTAGAGGGCGGGACAGGGGAAAAACTGTTTTTT.